This passage covers 15 T cell receptor beta chains from one sample sequenced in a study of cytotoxic CD8 clonotypes in ibrutinib-treated CLL. Some clones are missing from TCRdb's copy, which holds only in-frame ones; the method was immunoSEQ multiplex PCR. The data show roughly 160,000 clones, with roughly 86% seen just once and approximately 2% held by the top ten. The sample consisted of PBMCs, taken after 12 months of ibrutinib treatment. These receptors were collected from a human donor with chronic lymphocytic leukemia.

V gene TRBV5-1 combines with J gene TRBJ2-7, with D hard to call. The CDR3 consists of 15 residues. The germline CDR1 and CDR2 sequences are SGHRS and YFSETQ. The ends were cut back, 2 bases at V and 4 bases at J, with 16 bases in the middle. The CDR3 nucleotides read TGCGCCAGCAGCTTCACAAGGGTGGTGGGGTACGAGCAGTACTTC. Its translation is CASSFTRVVGYEQYF.

V and J are TRBV28 and TRBJ1-2; 9 bases map to TRBD1. There are 17 residues in the CDR3. The J segment lost 6 bases and the V segment lost 3 bases, leaving 14 bases of the junction unmatched. Germline V gives CDR1 MDHEN, CDR2 SYDVKM. CDR3 amino acids: CASSLAGQGLAEHGYTF. CDR3 sequence (DNA): TGTGCCAGCAGTTTGGCGGGACAGGGCTTGGCTGAGCATGGCTACACCTTC.

V and J are TRBV6-5 and TRBJ2-5; TRBD1 is a possible D gene (6 bases). V lost 2 bases and J 5 bases, leaving 18 bases between the germline ends. There are 16 residues in the CDR3. In germline, CDR1 is MNHEY, CDR2 SVGAGI. For the CDR3, the DNA is TGTGCCAGCAGTTACCAGGGGTCCATGGTTCGGGAGACCCAGTACTTC. This encodes CASSYQGSMVRETQYF.

Here the CDR3 DNA reads TGTGCCACCAGCAGAGATTGGGGGGGGACAAGGGAGCTGTTTTTT. Its translation: CATSRDWGGTRELFF. V gene TRBV15 combines with J gene TRBJ2-2, with D tentatively TRBD2 (7 bases). The CDR3 runs 15 residues. V lost 0 bases and J lost 9, with 14 bases in between. The germline gives CDR1 LNHNV, CDR2 YYDKDF (reference sequence).

This rearrangement joins TRBV9 to TRBJ2-5; 9 bases match TRBD2. This CDR3 has 16 residues. CDR1 and CDR2 (germline): SGDLS, YYNGEE. V was clipped by 0 bases and J by 6 bases; unmatched bases: 9. The CDR3 bases are TGTGCCAGCAGCGTAGACGCGGCTAGCGGGGCCCAGACCCAGTACTTC. Its protein product is CASSVDAASGAQTQYF. The full variable domain, with the rest looked up from reference TRBV9 and TRBJ2-5, is DSGVTQTPKHLITATGQRVTLRCSPRSGDLSVYWYQQSLDQGLQFLIQYYNGEERAKGNILERFSAQQFPDLHSELNLSSLELGDSALYFCASSVDAASGAQTQYFGPGTRLLVL.

This chain joins TRBV2 and TRBJ1-2; 9 bases agree with TRBD1. In germline, CDR1 is SNHLY, CDR2 FYNNEI. This CDR3 contains 14 residues. V lost 6 bases and J lost 4; bases outside the gene matches: 6. CDR3 region: CASSLKTGGYGYTF. Here the CDR3 DNA reads TGTGCCAGCAGCCTCAAGACAGGGGGCTATGGCTACACCTTC.

The chain carries TRBV7-9 and TRBJ1-1; the D is unclear. V lost 1 base and J 5 bases, leaving 8 bases between the germline ends. This CDR3 has 13 residues. Germline V gives CDR1 SEHNR, CDR2 FQNEAQ (reference sequence). The CDR3 region is CASSLDVRTEAFF. CDR3 nucleotide sequence: TGTGCCAGCAGCTTAGACGTCCGGACTGAAGCTTTCTTT.

The gene calls are TRBV28 and TRBJ2-5, with 8 bases that match TRBD2. The CDR3 has 14 residues. Germline-derived CDR1 and CDR2 are MDHEN and SYDVKM. Trimming took 2 bases from V and 5 from J; bases not matched to a gene: 4. CDR3 sequence: CASSLRGGTETQYF. DNA for the CDR3: TGTGCCAGCAGTTTACGCGGGGGGACGGAGACCCAGTACTTC.

The chain recombines TRBV19 with TRBJ2-3, with D tentatively TRBD1 (5 bases). Germline CDR1 reads LNHDA; CDR2 reads SQIVND (reference sequence). Trimming took 1 base from V and 0 from J, leaving 11 bases between them. The CDR3 totals 16 residues. The CDR3 is CASSIGTPRSTDTQYF. CDR3 coding DNA: TGTGCCAGTAGTATAGGGACACCTCGAAGCACAGATACGCAGTATTTT.

This chain connects TRBV5-1 to TRBJ1-5, with D hard to call. Trimming left V 4 bases short and J 3 bases short, with 14 bases between. This CDR3 has 15 residues. The germline V gene has CDR1 SGHRS and CDR2 YFSETQ. The CDR3: CASSPGGPNNQPQHF. DNA for the CDR3: TGCGCCAGCAGCCCGGGAGGTCCTAACAATCAGCCCCAGCATTTT.

CDR3 region: CASSSTSSLNNSPLHF. The CDR3 bases are TGTGCCAGCAGCTCGACATCCAGCCTTAATAATTCACCCCTCCACTTT. This chain uses TRBV7-2 with TRBJ1-6; D is uncertain. Trimming took off 4 bases at V and 5 bases at J, with 15 bases between the two ends. Germline loops: CDR1 SGHTA, CDR2 FQGNSA. This CDR3 region has 16 residues.

The chain couples TRBV5-4 to TRBJ2-7, with 10 nucleotides matching TRBD1. The junction had 7 bases not matched to a gene; V was cut back by 4 bases and J by 6 bases. Per the germline V gene, CDR1 is SGHNT and CDR2 is YYREEE (reference sequence). The CDR3 has 14 residues. The CDR3 spells CASSPGQGRGEQYF. CDR3 sequence (DNA): TGTGCCAGCAGCCCGGGACAGGGGAGAGGCGAGCAGTACTTC.

This clone was found many times. The chain is built from TRBV29-1 and TRBJ2-7, with 8 bases matching TRBD2. V shed 5 bases and J 6 bases; nucleotides not matched to a gene: 6. Germline lookup yields CDR1 SQVTM and CDR2 ANQGSEA. The CDR3 extends over 12 amino acids. The CDR3 region is CSVPGGPSEQYF. DNA for the CDR3: TGCAGCGTTCCGGGGGGGCCAAGCGAGCAGTACTTC.

The table lists this clone with many counts. The gene calls are TRBV6-6 and TRBJ2-7; D is perhaps TRBD2 (6 bases). The CDR3 is made up of 14 amino acids. Trimming shortened V by 0 bases and J by 0 bases, and 6 bases separated the two germline ends. The V gene's germline CDR1 is MNHNY and CDR2 SVGAGI (reference sequence). The CDR3 DNA reads as TGTGCCAGCAGTTACTCGACTAGCTCCTACGAGCAGTACTTC. Translated: CASSYSTSSYEQYF.

The chain is built from TRBV27 and TRBJ2-1, with D possibly matching TRBD2 (5 bases). The CDR3 sequence is 14 residues long. The V gene's germline CDR1 is MNHEY and CDR2 SMNVEV (reference sequence). The V end lost 5 bases, the J end lost 7 bases, and 15 bases lay between the germline ends. For the CDR3, the DNA is TGTGCCAGCAGTCCGGGGTCTCTCGGGAATGAGCAGTTCTTC. Its protein is CASSPGSLGNEQFF.